A single sample gave rise to the 22 T cell receptor beta chains below, sequenced in a study of T cells in Graves' hyperthyroidism and ophthalmopathy. Amplified TCR beta CDR3 regions derived from RNA transcripts. During a first-round RT-PCR of the TCR CDR3, the HTBI primer set was used. TCRdb passed the multiplex PCR reads through MiXCR, listing each CDR3 protein once. Here the sample spans 540,000 or so distinct CDR3 sequences, 46% being singletons. The sequencing input was peripheral blood or thyroid tissue (not recorded which). These TCRs come from an adult woman with Graves' disease, either hyperthyroidism or ophthalmopathy (not recorded which).

This clonotype came up many times. The V and J genes are TRBV6-5 and TRBJ2-7, with TRBD1 matching 7 bases. Germline-derived CDR1 and CDR2 are MNHEY and SVGAGI. The CDR3 totals 16 residues. V shed 6 bases, J shed 5 bases, and the junction held 16 bases outside the gene matches. CDR3 nucleotides: TGTGCCAGCAGCTTGACCCGGGACAGTCGTGTTCACGAGCAGTACTTC. This translates into CASSLTRDSRVHEQYF.

The chain is built from TRBV13 and TRBJ1-1; no reliable D call. Germline assignment: CDR1 PRHDT and CDR2 FYEKMQ (reference sequence). CDR3 size: 16 residues. V lost 0 bases and J lost 1, with 12 bases in between. The CDR3 DNA reads TGTGCCAGCAGCTTAGGCGGGAGGCCGACGAACACTGAAGCTTTCTTT. It translates to CASSLGGRPTNTEAFF. The full variable domain, completed using reference TRBV13 and TRBJ1-1, is AAGVIQSPRHLIKEKRETATLKCYPIPRHDTVYWYQQGPGQDPQFLISFYEKMQSDKGSIPDRFSAQQFSDYHSELNMSSLELGDSALYFCASSLGGRPTNTEAFFGQGTRLTVV.

The chain couples TRBV7-6 to TRBJ2-2, with TRBD2 identical over 9 bases. This CDR3 spans 15 amino acids. V shed 11 bases and J 8 bases; nucleotides not matched to a gene: 15. Per germline, CDR1 SGHVS and CDR2 FNYEAQ. CDR3: CAALAALAGSGELFF. Here the CDR3 DNA reads TGTGCCGCCCTCGCCGCTCTAGCGGGGTCTGGGGAGCTGTTTTTT.

V usage is TRBV12-3 or TRBV12-4 and J usage is TRBJ2-5, with TRBD2 identical over 9 bases. The J call may be incorrect, as the DNA end agrees better with TRBJ2-4. There are 13 residues in the CDR3. The CDR3 DNA follows: TGTGCCAGCACCCAGGGACTAGCTGACATTCAGTACTTC. This encodes CASTQGLADIQYF.

In its sample, this clonotype was seen once. The germline gene is not matched at one end of the junction; a read error may be the cause. The V and J genes are TRBV10-3 and TRBJ2-7, with 11 bases matching TRBD2. CDR1 is ENHRY and CDR2 is SYGVKD in the germline V gene. CDR3 length equals 15 residues. CDR3 coding DNA: TGTGCCACCAGTGACATCACTAGCGGGAGCTACGAGCAGTACTTC. This codes for CATSDITSGSYEQYF.

This chain uses TRBV14 with TRBJ2-7; 13 bases agree with TRBD2. This CDR3 has 14 amino acids. Germline V gene data show CDR1 as SGHDN and CDR2 as FVKESK. The CDR3 reads CARVGTSGRGEQYF. CDR3 DNA sequence: TGTGCTAGAGTCGGTACTAGCGGGAGGGGCGAGCAGTACTTC.

Comment on this clonotype: Mismatch with germline at one junction end may stem from a read error. The chain joins TRBV12-3 or TRBV12-4 to TRBJ1-4, with a tentative D call TRBD1 (5 bases). This CDR3 spans 13 amino acids. As DNA, the CDR3 is TGTGCCAGCAGTTTGGGGCGTAATGAAAAACTGCTTTTT. Protein sequence: CASSLGRNEKLLF.

This clonotype has a count of ten or more. This chain links TRBV7-8 with TRBJ2-5; no definite D call. The CDR3 is 14 amino acids. Germline CDR1 reads SGHVS; CDR2 reads FQNEAQ. V dropped 1 base and J dropped 4 bases, with 10 bases sitting between them. The CDR3, as DNA: TGTGCCAGCAGCTTAGTTTGGGCCGGAGAGACCCAGTACTTC. It is translated as CASSLVWAGETQYF.

This clonotype was counted at least ten times. This chain links TRBV12-3 or TRBV12-4 with TRBJ2-2; D is perhaps TRBD2 (5 bases). CDR3 length: 17 amino acids. V lost 6 bases to trimming and J lost 6 bases, with 23 bases between them. The DNA of the CDR3 is TGTGCCAGCAGCCCCCCGAGAGGAGCGGTGAGGTCCGGGGAGCTGTTTTTT. Residues: CASSPPRGAVRSGELFF.

The table lists this clonotype with many counts. This chain uses TRBV7-9 with TRBJ1-3; 8 nucleotides agree with TRBD1. The CDR3 covers 17 residues. Trimming removed 3 bases from V and 0 bases from J; junction bases left unmatched: 7. Germline V gene sequence: CDR1 SEHNR, CDR2 FQNEAQ (reference sequence). Here the CDR3 reads CASSFLGQVYSGNTIYF. The CDR3 nucleotides are TGTGCCAGCAGCTTTTTGGGACAGGTTTACTCTGGAAACACCATATATTTT. The complete variable domain, with remaining parts taken from reference TRBV7-9 and TRBJ1-3, reads DTGVSQNPRHKITKRGQNVTFRCDPISEHNRLYWYRQTLGQGPEFLTYFQNEAQLEKSRLLSDRFSAERPKGSFSTLEIQRTEQGDSAMYLCASSFLGQVYSGNTIYFGEGSWLTVV.

Concerning this clonotype itself: With a much larger clone just one base away, this may be a read error. The chain is built from TRBV2 and TRBJ1-5, with D possibly TRBD1 on 5 matching bases. The J call could be wrong; TRBJ2-2 is a better fit for the DNA end. There are 14 residues in the CDR3. Germline CDR1 reads SNHLY; CDR2 reads FYNNEI. Written as DNA, the CDR3 is TGTGCCAGCAGTCAACAGGTTAACACCAGGGAGCTGTTTTTT. Translated: CASSQQVNTRELFF.

The rearrangement uses TRBV25-1 and TRBJ2-5; unclear D gene. V lost 4 bases, J lost 7 bases, and 16 bases lay in between. There are 14 residues in the CDR3. CDR1 MGHDK and CDR2 SYGVNS come from the germline V gene. The DNA of the CDR3 is TGTGCCAGCAGTGGGGTGGGGATCCTAGGGACCCAGTACTTC. It codes for CASSGVGILGTQYF.

This clonotype was counted ten times or more. The rearrangement links TRBV5-1 to TRBJ1-1, with D hard to call. CDR3 length: 12 residues. V was clipped by 0 bases and J by 11 bases, with 11 bases between them. The V gene's germline CDR1 is SGHRS and CDR2 YFSETQ. The CDR3 region has the DNA TGCGCCAGCAGCTTGGGAGGGATACCGGCTTTCTTT. It specifies CASSLGGIPAFF.

This clonotype occurred many times. The V and J genes are TRBV28 and TRBJ1-2; tentatively, D is TRBD1 (6 bases). The CDR3 is 11 amino acids. Germline V lookup: CDR1 MDHEN, CDR2 SYDVKM. Trimming took off 10 bases at V and 7 bases at J, with 13 bases between the two ends. CDR3 DNA: TGTGCCACCTTTCAGGGGTTTGGCTACACCTTC. This gives the protein CATFQGFGYTF.

The table lists this clonotype with a few counts. This chain connects TRBV18 to TRBJ1-1, with D hard to call. This CDR3 comprises 14 residues. Germline lookup yields CDR1 KGHSH and CDR2 LQKENI. V dropped 5 bases and J dropped 3 bases, with 13 bases sitting between them. The CDR3 loop reads CASSKTEGDTEAFF. The CDR3 DNA reads as TGTGCCAGCTCAAAGACCGAGGGTGACACTGAAGCTTTCTTT.

This chain joins TRBV7-2 and TRBJ2-7; 7 bases map to TRBD2. CDR1 is SGHTA and CDR2 is FQGNSA in the germline V gene. The CDR3 consists of 13 residues. Losses at the gene ends were 1 base for V and 9 bases for J; bases not matched to a gene: 6. CDR3 nucleotide sequence: TGTGCCAGCAGCTTAGGGGCGGGGGTGCGGCAGTACTTC. Translated, it gives CASSLGAGVRQYF.

This clonotype appeared many times. The chain uses TRBV29-1 and TRBJ1-1; D gene unclear. V was clipped by 5 bases and J by 0 bases, with 10 bases between them. This CDR3 comprises 13 residues. CDR1 and CDR2 (germline): SQVTM, ANQGSEA. CDR3 DNA: TGCAGCGTTCCTGGAAGCATGAACACTGAAGCTTTCTTT. This encodes CSVPGSMNTEAFF.

The chain has TRBV2 and TRBJ1-1; no firm D call. The CDR3 extends over 13 amino acids. The V and J ends lost 8 bases and 1 base respectively, with 11 bases between them. Germline V gene data show CDR1 as SNHLY and CDR2 as FYNNEI. The CDR3 loop is CASLRGANTEAFF. CDR3 bases: TGTGCCAGCCTTCGTGGTGCGAACACTGAAGCTTTCTTT. Looking up the rest from reference TRBV2 and TRBJ1-1 gives the full variable domain: EPEVTQTPSHQVTQMGQEVILRCVPISNHLYFYWYRQILGQKVEFLVSFYNNEISEKSEIFDDQFSVERPDGSNFTLKIRSTKLEDSAMYFCASLRGANTEAFFGQGTRLTVV.

This clonotype was counted many times. This sequence joins TRBV20-1 and TRBJ2-7; 13 positions agree with TRBD2. The CDR3 contains 16 residues. Germline V gene data show CDR1 as DFQATT and CDR2 as SNEGSKA (reference sequence). Losses at the gene ends were 1 base for V and 0 bases for J; bases not matched to a gene: 3. CDR3 residues: CSARVGTSGISYEQYF. The CDR3 DNA reads TGCAGTGCTAGAGTCGGGACTAGCGGGATCTCCTACGAGCAGTACTTC.

In its sample, this clonotype was seen many times. This chain uses TRBV4-1 with TRBJ1-4, with D perhaps matching TRBD1 (5 bases). The CDR3 extends over 14 amino acids. Trimming took off 0 bases at V and 8 bases at J, with 10 bases between the two ends. Germline V gives CDR1 MGHRA, CDR2 YSYEKL. The CDR3 DNA follows: TGCGCCAGCAGCCAAGAAACAGGCTGGGAAAAACTGTTTTTT. Amino acid sequence: CASSQETGWEKLFF.

At least ten counts were recorded for this clonotype. The chain uses TRBV15 and TRBJ1-1; tentative D call: TRBD1 (6 bases). Germline CDR1 is LNHNV and CDR2 is YYDKDF (reference sequence). CDR3 length equals 14 residues. V lost 3 bases, J lost 7 bases, and 15 bases lay in between. In DNA form, the CDR3 reads TGTGCCACCAGCAGGGCCACAGGGAGTTTTGAAGCTTTCTTT. This sequence encodes CATSRATGSFEAFF.

This chain uses TRBV10-3 with TRBJ1-1; D gene uncertain. CDR3 length equals 14 residues. V lost 4 bases and J lost 1, with 10 bases in between. Per the germline V gene, CDR1 is ENHRY and CDR2 is SYGVKD. CDR3 region: CAISAKEQNTEAFF. CDR3 coding DNA: TGTGCCATCAGTGCCAAGGAGCAGAACACTGAAGCTTTCTTT.